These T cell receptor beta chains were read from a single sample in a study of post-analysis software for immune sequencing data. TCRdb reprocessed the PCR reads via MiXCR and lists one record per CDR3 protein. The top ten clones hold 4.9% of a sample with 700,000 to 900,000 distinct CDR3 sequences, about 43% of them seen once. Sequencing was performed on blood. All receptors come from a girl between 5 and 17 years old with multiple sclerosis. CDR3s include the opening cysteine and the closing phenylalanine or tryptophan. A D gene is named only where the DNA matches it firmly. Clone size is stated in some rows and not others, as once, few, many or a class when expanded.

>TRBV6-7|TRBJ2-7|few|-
CASSRPFRDRFEQYF
TGTGCCAGCAGCCGACCCTTCAGGGACCGGTTCGAGCAGTACTTC
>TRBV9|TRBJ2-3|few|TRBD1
CASSASGQGESDTQYF
TGTGCCAGCAGCGCTTCAGGACAGGGGGAATCAGATACGCAGTATTTT
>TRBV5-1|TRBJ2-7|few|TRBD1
CASSPGTGGQITYEQYF
TGCGCCAGCAGTCCAGGGACAGGGGGCCAAATTACTTACGAGCAGTACTTC
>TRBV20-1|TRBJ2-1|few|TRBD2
CSAFTGTSGSNEQFF
TGCAGTGCTTTTACCGGGACTAGCGGATCTAATGAGCAGTTCTTC
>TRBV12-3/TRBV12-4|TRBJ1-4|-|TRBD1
CASSRDRGSEKLFF
TGTGCCAGCAGCCGGGACAGGGGGAGTGAGAAACTGTTTTTT
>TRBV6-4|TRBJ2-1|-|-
CASSDSISDPKGEQFF
TGTGCCAGCAGTGACTCGATCAGCGATCCTAAGGGGGAGCAGTTCTTC
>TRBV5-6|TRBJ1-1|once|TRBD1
CASSRTGSTEAFF
TGTGCCAGCAGCCGGACAGGGTCCACTGAAGCTTTCTTT
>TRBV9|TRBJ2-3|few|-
CASSGEEEQYF
TGTGCCAGCAGCGGGGAGGAGGAGCAGTATTTT
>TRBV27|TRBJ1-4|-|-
CASSLFGPNEKLFF
TGTGCCAGCAGTTTATTTGGCCCTAATGAAAAACTGTTTTTT
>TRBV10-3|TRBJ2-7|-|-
CAALGADPYEQYF
TGTGCCGCGCTGGGGGCGGATCCCTACGAGCAGTACTTC